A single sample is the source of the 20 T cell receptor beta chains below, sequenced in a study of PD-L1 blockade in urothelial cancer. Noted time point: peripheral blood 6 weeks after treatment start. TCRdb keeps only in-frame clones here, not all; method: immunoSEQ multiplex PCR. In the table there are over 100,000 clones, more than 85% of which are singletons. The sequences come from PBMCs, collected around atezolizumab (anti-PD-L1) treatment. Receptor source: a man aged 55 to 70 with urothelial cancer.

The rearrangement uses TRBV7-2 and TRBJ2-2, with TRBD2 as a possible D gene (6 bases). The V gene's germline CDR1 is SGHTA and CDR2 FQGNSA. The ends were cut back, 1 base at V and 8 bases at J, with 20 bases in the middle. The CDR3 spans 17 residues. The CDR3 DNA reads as TGTGCCAGCAGCTTAGGACGGCGCGGGGCCGGGAAGGGGGAGCTGTTTTTT. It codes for CASSLGRRGAGKGELFF. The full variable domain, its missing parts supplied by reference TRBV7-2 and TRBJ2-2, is GAGVSQSPSNKVTEKGKDVELRCDPISGHTALYWYRQSLGQGLEFLIYFQGNSAPDKSGLPSDRFSAERTGGSVSTLTIQRTQQEDSAVYLCASSLGRRGAGKGELFFGEGSRLTVL.

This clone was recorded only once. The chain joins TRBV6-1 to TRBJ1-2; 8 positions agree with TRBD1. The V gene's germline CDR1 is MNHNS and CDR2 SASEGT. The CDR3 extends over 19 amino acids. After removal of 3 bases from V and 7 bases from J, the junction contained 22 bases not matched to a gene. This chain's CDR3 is CASSEFLGGSSGGSAGYTF. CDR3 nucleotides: TGTGCCAGCAGTGAGTTTTTAGGGGGATCATCAGGGGGCTCTGCTGGCTACACCTTC.

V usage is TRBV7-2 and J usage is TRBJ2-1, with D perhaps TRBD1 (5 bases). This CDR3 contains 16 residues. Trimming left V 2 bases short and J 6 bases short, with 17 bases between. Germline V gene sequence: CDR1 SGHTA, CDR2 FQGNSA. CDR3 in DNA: TGTGCCAGCAGCTTAAGGGGTCCTCACCCCCCCAATGAGCAGTTCTTC. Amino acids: CASSLRGPHPPNEQFF.

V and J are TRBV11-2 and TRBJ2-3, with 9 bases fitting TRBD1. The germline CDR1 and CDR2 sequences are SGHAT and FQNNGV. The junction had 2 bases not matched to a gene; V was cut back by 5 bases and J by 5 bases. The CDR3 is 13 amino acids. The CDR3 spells CASSMDRGDTQYF. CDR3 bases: TGTGCCAGCAGCATGGACAGGGGAGATACGCAGTATTTT.

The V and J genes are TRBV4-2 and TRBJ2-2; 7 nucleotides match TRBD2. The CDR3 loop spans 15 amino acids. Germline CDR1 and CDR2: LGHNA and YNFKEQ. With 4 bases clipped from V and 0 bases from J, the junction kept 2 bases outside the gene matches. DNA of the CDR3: TGTGCCAGCAGCCCTAGCGGAGCGAACACCGGGGAGCTGTTTTTT. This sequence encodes CASSPSGANTGELFF.

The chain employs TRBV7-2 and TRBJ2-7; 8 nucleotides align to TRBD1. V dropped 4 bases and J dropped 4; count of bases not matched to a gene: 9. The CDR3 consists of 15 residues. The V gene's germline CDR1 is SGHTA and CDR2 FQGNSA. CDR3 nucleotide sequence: TGTGCCAGCAGCTCAGCCGGGACAGGTTTTTACGAGCAGTACTTC. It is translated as CASSSAGTGFYEQYF.

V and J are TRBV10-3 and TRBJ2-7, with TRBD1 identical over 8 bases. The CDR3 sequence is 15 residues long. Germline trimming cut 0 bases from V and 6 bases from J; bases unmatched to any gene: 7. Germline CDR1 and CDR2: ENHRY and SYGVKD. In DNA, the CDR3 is TGTGCCATCAGTGAGTCGACCAGGGGGCGCCCCGAGCAGTACTTC. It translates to CAISESTRGRPEQYF.

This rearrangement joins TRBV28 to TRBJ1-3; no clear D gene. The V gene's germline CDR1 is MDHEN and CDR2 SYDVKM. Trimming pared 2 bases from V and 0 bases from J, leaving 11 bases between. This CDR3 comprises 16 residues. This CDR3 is CASSLGPTSSGNTIYF. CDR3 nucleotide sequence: TGTGCCAGCAGTTTAGGGCCGACATCCTCTGGAAACACCATATATTTT.

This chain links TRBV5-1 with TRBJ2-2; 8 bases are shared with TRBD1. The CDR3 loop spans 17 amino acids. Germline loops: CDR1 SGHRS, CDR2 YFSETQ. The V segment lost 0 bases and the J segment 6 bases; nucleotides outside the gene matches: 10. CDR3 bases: TGCGCCAGCAGCTTGGCGCCCGGGGCAGGGGGCGCCGGGGAGCTGTTTTTT. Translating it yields CASSLAPGAGGAGELFF.

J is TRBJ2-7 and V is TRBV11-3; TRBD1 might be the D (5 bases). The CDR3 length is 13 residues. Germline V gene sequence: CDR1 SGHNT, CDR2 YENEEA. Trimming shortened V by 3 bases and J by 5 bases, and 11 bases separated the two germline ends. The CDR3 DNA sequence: TGTGCCAGCAGCTTTGGGCAGGGCCACGAGCAGTACTTC. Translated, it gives CASSFGQGHEQYF.

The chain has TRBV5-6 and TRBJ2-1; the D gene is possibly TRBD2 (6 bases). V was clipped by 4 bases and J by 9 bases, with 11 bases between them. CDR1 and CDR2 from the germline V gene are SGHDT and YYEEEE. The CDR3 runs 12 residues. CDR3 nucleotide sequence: TGTGCCAGCAGCCCGCTGGGACTTGAGCAGTTCTTC. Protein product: CASSPLGLEQFF.

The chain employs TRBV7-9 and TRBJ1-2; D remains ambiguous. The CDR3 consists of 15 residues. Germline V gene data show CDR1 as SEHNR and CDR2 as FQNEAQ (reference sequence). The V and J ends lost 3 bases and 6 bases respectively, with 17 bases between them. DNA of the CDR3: TGTGCCAGCAGCTTGCTGCAGGCGGGCGATAATGGCTACACCTTC. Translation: CASSLLQAGDNGYTF.

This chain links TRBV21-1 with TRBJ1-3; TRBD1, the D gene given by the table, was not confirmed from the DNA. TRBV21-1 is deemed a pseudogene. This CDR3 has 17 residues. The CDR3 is CASSKSRGETSGNTIYF. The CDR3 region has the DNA TGTGCCAGCAGCAAGAGCAGGGGTGAAACCTCTGGAAACACCATATATTTT.

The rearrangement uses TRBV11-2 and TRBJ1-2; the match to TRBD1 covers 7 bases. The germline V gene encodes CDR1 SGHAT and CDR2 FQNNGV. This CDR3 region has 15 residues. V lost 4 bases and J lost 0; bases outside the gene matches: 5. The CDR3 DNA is TGTGCCAGCAGCTCGCTGACAGGGTCTAACTATGGCTACACCTTC. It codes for CASSSLTGSNYGYTF.

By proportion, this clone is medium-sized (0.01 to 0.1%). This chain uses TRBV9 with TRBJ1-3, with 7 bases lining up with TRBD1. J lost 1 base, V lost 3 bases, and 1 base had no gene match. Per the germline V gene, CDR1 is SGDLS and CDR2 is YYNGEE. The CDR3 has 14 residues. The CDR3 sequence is CASSAGGSGNTIYF. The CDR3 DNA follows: TGTGCCAGCAGCGCAGGGGGATCTGGAAACACCATATATTTT.

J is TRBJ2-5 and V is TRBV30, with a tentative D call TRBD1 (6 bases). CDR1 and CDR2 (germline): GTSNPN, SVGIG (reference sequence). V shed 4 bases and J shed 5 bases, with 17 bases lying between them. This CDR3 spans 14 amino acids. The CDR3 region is CAWTLKGDGETQYF. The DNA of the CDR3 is TGTGCCTGGACCCTCAAGGGGGACGGGGAGACCCAGTACTTC.

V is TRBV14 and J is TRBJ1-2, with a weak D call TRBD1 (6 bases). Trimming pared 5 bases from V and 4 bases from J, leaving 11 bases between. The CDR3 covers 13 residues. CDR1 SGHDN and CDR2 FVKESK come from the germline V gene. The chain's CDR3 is CASSTQGFYGYTF. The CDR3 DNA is TGTGCCAGCAGCACACAGGGTTTCTATGGCTACACCTTC.

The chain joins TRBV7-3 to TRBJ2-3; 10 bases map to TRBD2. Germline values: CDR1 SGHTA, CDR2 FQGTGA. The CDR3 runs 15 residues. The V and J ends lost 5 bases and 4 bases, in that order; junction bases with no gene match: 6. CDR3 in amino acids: CASSNSGGASDTQYF. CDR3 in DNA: TGTGCCAGCAGCAACAGCGGGGGGGCCTCAGATACGCAGTATTTT.

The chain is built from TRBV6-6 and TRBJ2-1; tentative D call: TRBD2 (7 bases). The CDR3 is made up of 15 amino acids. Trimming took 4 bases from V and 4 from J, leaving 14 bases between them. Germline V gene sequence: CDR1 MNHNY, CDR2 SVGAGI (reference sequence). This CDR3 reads CASSFGGPRYNEQFF. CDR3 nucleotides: TGTGCCAGCAGTTTCGGGGGGCCGCGGTACAATGAGCAGTTCTTC.

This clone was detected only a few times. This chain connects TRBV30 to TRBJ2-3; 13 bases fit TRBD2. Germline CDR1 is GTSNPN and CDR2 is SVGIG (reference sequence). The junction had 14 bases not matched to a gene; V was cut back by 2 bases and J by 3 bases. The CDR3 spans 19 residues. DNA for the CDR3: TGTGCCTGGAGTCGGGGTCGTAGCGGGACTAGCGGGATAACAGATACGCAGTATTTT. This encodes CAWSRGRSGTSGITDTQYF.